Listed here are 9 T cell receptor beta chains from one sample, sequenced in a study of blood T cell repertoires in COVID-19. Generated by immunoSEQ multiplex PCR, the TCRdb table keeps only in-frame clones and is missing some. The repertoire holds roughly 670,000 clones, 85% to 90% seen once, with roughly 0.25% in the top ten. The sample consisted of peripheral blood. These receptors all come from a woman between 18 and 30 years old with acute or convalescent COVID-19.

This chain uses TRBV12-3 or TRBV12-4 with TRBJ2-1, with D unresolved. V was cut by 5 bases and J by 7 bases, with 9 bases left in between. The CDR3 extends over 12 amino acids. The CDR3 nucleotides read TGTGCCAGCAGTCTATCGTCTAATGAGCAGTTCTTC. This codes for CASSLSSNEQFF.

The J gene is TRBJ1-1, the V gene TRBV19, with D perhaps TRBD1 (6 bases). V was clipped by 5 bases and J by 6 bases, with 19 bases between them. CDR1 LNHDA and CDR2 SQIVND come from the germline V gene (reference sequence). This CDR3 has 15 amino acids. The chain's CDR3 is CASSPPRGKVAEAFF. In nucleotides, the CDR3 is TGTGCCAGTAGTCCTCCGAGGGGGAAGGTAGCTGAAGCTTTCTTT.

V usage is TRBV18 and J usage is TRBJ1-1; no reliable D call. V was clipped by 4 bases and J by 4 bases, with 13 bases between them. The germline V gene encodes CDR1 KGHSH and CDR2 LQKENI. The CDR3 length is 14 residues. CDR3 coding DNA: TGTGCCAGCTCACAGCGTAATGACGGCACTGAAGCTTTCTTT. It translates to CASSQRNDGTEAFF.

The chain joins TRBV10-1 to TRBJ2-3; 9 nucleotides align to TRBD2. The trim removed 6 bases at V and 2 bases at J, leaving 6 bases unmatched. Germline lookup yields CDR1 WNHNN and CDR2 SYGVQD (reference sequence). The CDR3 is made up of 15 amino acids. The CDR3 spells CASSVAGEYTDTQYF. The DNA of the CDR3 is TGCGCCAGCAGCGTAGCGGGGGAATACACAGATACGCAGTATTTT.

The V and J genes are TRBV19 and TRBJ1-1; maybe TRBD1 (6 bases). Germline lookup yields CDR1 LNHDA and CDR2 SQIVND (reference sequence). The CDR3 loop spans 15 amino acids. V lost 7 bases, J lost 7 bases, and 22 bases lay in between. This CDR3 is CASKVFGDTVLEAFF. The DNA of the CDR3 is TGTGCCAGTAAGGTTTTTGGGGACACCGTCCTTGAAGCTTTCTTT.

Details on this clone: The same CDR3 also results from other DNA sequences found in this sample. V is TRBV6-2 or TRBV6-3 and J is TRBJ1-1, with TRBD1 identical over 8 bases. There are 14 residues in the CDR3. Germline CDR1 reads MNHEY; CDR2 reads SVGEGT. Germline trimming cut 4 bases from V and 1 base from J; bases unmatched to any gene: 2. The CDR3 nucleotides are TGTGCCAGCAGTTCTGGACAGGGGAACACTGAAGCTTTCTTT. Protein sequence: CASSSGQGNTEAFF.

The V and J genes are TRBV14 and TRBJ2-7; 9 positions match TRBD1. The CDR3 length is 14 residues. V shed 2 bases and J 9 bases; nucleotides not matched to a gene: 8. The germline V gene encodes CDR1 SGHDN and CDR2 FVKESK. The CDR3 protein is CASSQTGTGRGQYF. For the CDR3, the DNA is TGTGCCAGCAGCCAAACCGGGACAGGGCGAGGGCAGTACTTC.

The chain recombines TRBV24-1 with TRBJ2-6; D remains ambiguous. Trimming removed 3 bases from V and 3 bases from J, with 5 bases in between. The CDR3 is made up of 14 amino acids. Germline CDR1 KGHDR, CDR2 SFDVKD. In DNA form, the CDR3 reads TGTGCCACCAGTGATACTGGTGGGGCCAACGTCCTGACTTTC. Encoded protein: CATSDTGGANVLTF.

With regard to this clone: Other DNA sequences in this sample translate to the same CDR3. In DNA form, the CDR3 reads TGTGCCAGCAGCCTGACAGGGAACTATGGCTACACCTTC. Protein product: CASSLTGNYGYTF. The chain joins TRBV28 to TRBJ1-2; 7 bases fit TRBD1. CDR1 and CDR2 from the germline V gene are MDHEN and SYDVKM. J lost 2 bases, V lost 6 bases, and 3 bases had no gene match. CDR3 size: 13 residues.